This paragraph reports one TCR beta chain. This clone has only a few counts. Its antigen has not been determined. The input lacks base qualities; no much larger clone sits a single base away. The High Capacity cDNA Reverse Transcription Kit was used to reverse transcribe all of the isolated RNA, meaning that expressed TCRB transcripts were what got sequenced. Deep immunoSEQ sequencing was applied to naive, central memory and regulatory T cell samples, giving an average of around 3.4 million total reads per sample. After sorted cells were lysed in RLT buffer, RNA was extracted with DNase-treated RNeasy Micro or Mini kits, with the choice depending on cell number. Each cell subset was processed on its own to prevent cross-contamination, while patient and healthy donor samples were processed together. The immunoSEQ multiplex PCR was used to amplify TCRB sequences from cDNA, yielding 87-bp fragments that span the CDR3 region. The amplicons were sequenced using the Illumina HiSeq platform. From the authors' description of their analysis: PCR bias was corrected computationally using synthetic template baselines, and reads within Hamming distance 2 were collapsed, with unmergeable singletons discarded. Reads were aligned against IMGT to assign V, D and J genes, CDR3 length and insertions or deletions at six rearrangement sites. Clonotype counts were normalized to sorted cell number within each subset before computing true diversity and Gini coefficients with the tcR R package. The overlap coefficient, calculated on TCRB nucleotide sequences, was used to quantify repertoire sharing. As a proxy for the pre-selection repertoire, out-of-frame TCRB sequences from naive cells were analyzed. TCRdb obtained this table from immuneACCESS and retained in-frame rearrangements with V and J assigned. These tables miss some clones; where compared with another copy, unresolved V genes account for less than half of the shortfall, and the remainder is unexplained. V, J and clone size were drawn from that table, and D and trimming were deduced from the DNA. The sample includes about 620,000 clones, with 15% observed a single time. The ten largest clonotypes hold more than 0.08% of the sample.

These data originate in a study of beta chain features in type 1 diabetes (dated by TCRdb to the late 2010s). At the level of the whole study: Mean age, gender distribution, total cell number and subset yield were not different between patients and healthy donors. In the study, recently diagnosed type 1 diabetes patients and matched healthy donors were compared on the TCRB repertoires of their sorted circulating CD4+ T cell subsets. A total of approximately 110,000,000 sorted cells were examined across all samples, and a strong correlation was observed between cell number per subset and RNA yield. Regulatory and stem cell-like memory subsets were isolated from only 8 patients and roughly 8 healthy donors, whereas naive and central memory subsets came from all 30 or so donors.

From each donor, a single peripheral blood sample of approximately 0.11 L on average was drawn into heparinised tubes. A BD FACSAria II was used to sort naive, central memory, regulatory and stem cell-like memory CD4+ T cells with a panel that included CD45RO, CCR7, CD25, CD127, CD95 and CD27. A purity above 95% was achieved for all sorted populations. PBMCs were isolated immediately by Lymphoprep density gradient centrifugation and stained directly without culture. Samples were stained and sorted in pairs, with one healthy donor and one patient per experiment, so that batch effects were minimized. Points the paper makes about the study in general: PCR might favor shorter templates, but patient and control samples were amplified and corrected together, so any skew would affect both groups equally. A moderate but significant shortening of TCRB CDR3 length was observed in type 1 diabetes patients in all four CD4+ subsets. Because cDNA rather than genomic DNA was sequenced, highly expressing activated cells could have been over-represented, although no difference in activation and CD3 levels was found between groups. At VDJ recombination sites, patients with type 1 diabetes made fewer insertions and deleted more nucleotides, a pattern implying thymic rearrangement abnormalities. Naive, central memory and regulatory TCRB repertoires appeared to be more alike among patients than among healthy donors. HLA sub-analyses involved small numbers of individuals, so any influence of HLA type on TCRB rearrangement remained unresolved.

The sequence derives from a young man in good health. Sequenced: naive CD4+ T cells from blood. The sample's cell subset or site, from its label and the paper: true naive CD4+ T cells.

The sequenced DNA is TGTGCCAGCTCCCCTCTTCCCGGGGTCAGCTCCTACGAGCAGTACTTC. Its protein product is CASSPLPGVSSYEQYF. The chain employs TRBV18 and TRBJ2-7; TRBD2 could be the D gene, as 5 bases match. The CDR3 runs 16 residues from the cysteine to the phenylalanine. CDR3 DNA only is kept here, 48 bases in frame from base 1. Between the V and J ends, shortened by 6 bases and 0 bases respectively, the junction contains 18 bases. According to the germline V gene, CDR1 reads KGHSH and CDR2 reads LQKENI.